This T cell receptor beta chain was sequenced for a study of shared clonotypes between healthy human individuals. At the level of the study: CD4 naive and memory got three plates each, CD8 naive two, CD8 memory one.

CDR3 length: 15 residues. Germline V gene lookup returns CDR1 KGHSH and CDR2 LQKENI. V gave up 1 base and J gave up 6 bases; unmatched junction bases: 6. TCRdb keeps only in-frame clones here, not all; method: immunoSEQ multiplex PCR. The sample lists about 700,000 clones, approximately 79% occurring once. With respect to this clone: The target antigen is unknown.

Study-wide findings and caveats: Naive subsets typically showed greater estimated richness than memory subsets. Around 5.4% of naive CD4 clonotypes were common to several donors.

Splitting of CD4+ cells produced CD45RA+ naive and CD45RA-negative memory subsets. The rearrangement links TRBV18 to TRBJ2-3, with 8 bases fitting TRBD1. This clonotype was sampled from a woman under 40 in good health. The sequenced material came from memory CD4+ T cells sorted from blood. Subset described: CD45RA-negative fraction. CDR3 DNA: TGTGCCAGCTCACCACGACAGGGGTACTCTGATACGCAGTATTTT. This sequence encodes CASSPRQGYSDTQYF. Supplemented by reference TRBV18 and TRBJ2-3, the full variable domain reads NAGVMQNPRHLVRRRGQEARLRCSPMKGHSHVYWYRQLPEEGLKFMVYLQKENIIDESGMPKERFSAEFPKEGPSILRIQQVVRGDSAAYFCASSPRQGYSDTQYFGPGTRLTVL.